This T cell receptor beta chain was recovered during a study of T-cell memory formation after mild COVID-19. At the level of the study: TCR clusters were mostly confined to one donor each. Study-wide results and caveats: Day 15 to 85 contractors were CD4/CD8 balanced; later expanders leaned CD4+. Cross-reactive memory apparently joined, as some responding clones appeared in pre-infection memory.

TCRdb re-called the 5' RACE reads through MiXCR, storing one row per CDR3 protein. The profile shows 250,000 to 300,000 distinct CDR3 sequences, 15% to 20% of them singletons. The sample holds a few counts of this clonotype. Its antigen is not known. V lost 4 bases and J 7 bases, leaving 19 bases between the germline ends. This CDR3 has 15 amino acids. Germline lookup yields CDR1 MGHRA and CDR2 YSYEKL. The sequencing sample was made of PBMCs or a T cell subset sorted from them (not recorded which). The sequence derives from a man aged 18-30 years who had mild COVID-19 (a few samples of this study predate the infection). Cell type and time point are not known. This chain joins TRBV4-1 and TRBJ2-5, with a weak D call TRBD1 (5 bases). Written as DNA, the CDR3 is TGCGCCAGCAGCCGAACCGCTTGGGGTCAGGGGACCCAGTACTTC. It codes for CASSRTAWGQGTQYF.